Listed below are T cell receptor beta chains from one sample, sequenced in a study of T cells in Graves' hyperthyroidism and ophthalmopathy. TCRdb independently ran MiXCR on the multiplex PCR reads; one entry per CDR3 protein. The table has around 760,000 distinct CDR3 sequences, around a third seen once. Sequencing was performed on blood. These receptor sequences come from a middle-aged woman with Graves' hyperthyroidism. The CDR3 runs from the conserved cysteine through the conserved F or W. The D gene is left open where the match is weak. Some rows mark clone size as missing; the rest say once, few, many or name a class of expanded clone.

cdr3_aa,cdr3_nt,v_call,j_call,clone_size,d_call
CASSPGQTSNQPQHF,TGTGCCAGCAGCCCTGGACAGACTAGCAATCAGCCCCAGCATTTT,TRBV7-9,TRBJ1-5,many,NA
CASRSQEYYGYTF,TGTGCCAGCCGTTCCCAGGAGTACTATGGCTACACCTTC,TRBV12-3/TRBV12-4,TRBJ1-2,NA,NA
CASSFLAANTGELLF,TGCGCCAGCAGCTTCCTTGCGGCTAACACCGGGGAGCTGCTTTTT,TRBV5-1,TRBJ2-2,NA,NA
CASSLDNSGANVLTF,TGTGCCAGCAGCTTAGACAACTCTGGGGCCAACGTCCTGACTTTC,TRBV11-2,TRBJ2-6,many,NA
CASSPRTTRDTEAFF,TGCGCCAGCAGCCCCAGGACAACCCGGGACACTGAAGCTTTCTTT,TRBV4-1,TRBJ1-1,NA,NA
CASSRDKATNTEAFF,TGTGCCAGCAGCCGCGACAAGGCAACGAACACTGAAGCTTTCTTT,TRBV14,TRBJ1-1,NA,NA
CASSTQGAF,TGTGCCAGCAGCACACAGGGGGCATTT,TRBV7-2,TRBJ2-2,NA,TRBD1
CSVEGFNTQYF,TGCAGCGTTGAGGGCTTCAATACGCAGTATTTT,TRBV29-1,TRBJ2-3,NA,NA
CASRLDSENYGYTF,TGTGCCAGCAGATTGGACAGCGAAAACTATGGCTACACCTTC,TRBV6-5,TRBJ1-2,NA,NA
CASRFRDSKAFF,TGTGCCAGCAGATTCCGGGACTCCAAAGCTTTCTTT,TRBV13,TRBJ1-1,many,NA
CASSAWDRDGEQYF,TGTGCCAGCAGCGCCTGGGACAGGGACGGCGAGCAGTACTTC,TRBV9,TRBJ2-7,many,TRBD1
CASSPSDRGPGSTF,TGCGCCAGCAGCCCCTCGGACAGGGGGCCTGGCTCCACCTTC,TRBV5-1,TRBJ1-2,NA,TRBD1
CASSLTTGGGGYTF,TGTGCCAGCAGCCTGACGACAGGGGGCGGTGGCTACACCTTC,TRBV7-9,TRBJ1-2,NA,TRBD1